The 29 T cell receptor beta chains listed next were all sequenced from one sample in a study of blood T cell repertoires in COVID-19. The data were produced by immunoSEQ multiplex PCR, yet TCRdb's version contains in-frame clones alone and is incomplete. In the table there are some 180,000 clones, 82% of which are singletons. The sequenced sample consisted of peripheral blood. Receptor source: a woman aged 60-75 years with COVID-19, enrolled during active disease.

This sequence joins TRBV5-1 and TRBJ2-2; 14 positions match TRBD2. V was pared by 0 bases and J by 4 bases, with 2 bases of the junction left unmatched. This CDR3 contains 17 residues. Germline CDR1 reads SGHRS; CDR2 reads YFSETQ. This chain's CDR3 is CASSLGLAGGPTGELFF. CDR3 bases: TGCGCCAGCAGCTTGGGACTAGCGGGGGGGCCCACCGGGGAGCTGTTTTTT.

The rearrangement joins TRBV5-4 to TRBJ1-6; D is possibly TRBD1 (5 bases). Trimming pared 0 bases from V and 7 bases from J, leaving 8 bases between. The CDR3 runs 14 residues. The germline V gene has CDR1 SGHNT and CDR2 YYREEE (reference sequence). In DNA, the CDR3 is TGTGCCAGCAGCTTGGCGACAGAGAATTCACCCCTCCACTTT. Translation: CASSLATENSPLHF.

The rearrangement joins TRBV7-3 to TRBJ2-2; 9 positions match TRBD2. J lost 7 bases, V lost 1 base, and 4 bases had no gene match. CDR3 length equals 15 residues. Per germline, CDR1 SGHTA and CDR2 FQGTGA. The CDR3 DNA follows: TGTGCCAGCAGCTTAAGCGGGAGGGCCGGCGGGGAGCTGTTTTTT. It translates to CASSLSGRAGGELFF. Looking up the rest from reference TRBV7-3 and TRBJ2-2 gives the full variable domain: GAGVSQTPSNKVTEKGKYVELRCDPISGHTALYWYRQSLGQGPEFLIYFQGTGAADDSGLPNDRFFAVRPEGSVSTLKIQRTERGDSAVYLCASSLSGRAGGELFFGEGSRLTVL.

The rearrangement links TRBV3-1 (or the pseudogene TRBV3-2) to TRBJ2-3, with 10 bases aligning to TRBD2. The trim removed 10 bases at V and 6 bases at J, leaving 10 bases unmatched. Germline lookup yields CDR1 LGHDT and CDR2 YNNKEL (reference sequence). The CDR3 spans 14 residues. The CDR3 DNA reads TGTGCCACGCGTGGGCTAGCGGGAGTGGATACGCAGTATTTT. The encoded protein is CATRGLAGVDTQYF.

The J gene is TRBJ1-1, the V gene TRBV20-1; maybe TRBD1 (6 bases). This CDR3 spans 14 amino acids. Trimming pared 3 bases from V and 5 bases from J, leaving 16 bases between. CDR1 and CDR2 from the germline V gene are DFQATT and SNEGSKA (reference sequence). CDR3 nucleotides: TGCAGTGCTAGTACAGGGAGATCGGGGACTGAAGCTTTCTTT. Its protein is CSASTGRSGTEAFF.

The chain uses TRBV27 and TRBJ2-4; TRBD1 matches at 9 bases. V lost 4 bases, J lost 6 bases, and 10 bases stayed unmatched. Germline V gene lookup returns CDR1 MNHEY and CDR2 SMNVEV (reference sequence). The CDR3 length is 16 residues. This chain's CDR3 is CASSSAGQGGINIQYF. The DNA for the CDR3 is TGTGCCAGCAGTTCAGCGGGACAGGGAGGGATAAACATTCAGTACTTC.

This chain connects TRBV11-3 to TRBJ1-3; a possible D gene is TRBD1 (5 bases). Germline V gives CDR1 SGHNT, CDR2 YENEEA. CDR3 length equals 17 residues. V lost 1 base to trimming and J lost 0 bases, with 13 bases between them. The CDR3 bases are TGTGCCAGCAGCTTAGCAAACAGGTACCCCTCTGGAAACACCATATATTTT. Its protein product is CASSLANRYPSGNTIYF.

V gene TRBV6-5 combines with J gene TRBJ1-5; weak D call: TRBD1 (5 bases). This CDR3 spans 12 amino acids. Germline V gene sequence: CDR1 MNHEY, CDR2 SVGAGI. The V and J ends lost 9 bases and 6 bases respectively, with 12 bases between them. DNA for the CDR3: TGTGCCAGTGGGCAGGGAGGTCAGCCCCAGCATTTT. Translated: CASGQGGQPQHF.

A remark on this clone: The sample holds other DNA sequences that translate to the same CDR3. V and J are TRBV4-3 and TRBJ2-1; 15 bases are shared with TRBD2. J gave up 6 bases and V 3 bases, and 0 bases lay outside the gene matches. Germline CDR1 reads LGHNA; CDR2 reads YSLEER. The CDR3 is made up of 15 amino acids. The CDR3 nucleotides are TGCGCCAGCAGCCAGGGACTAGCGGGAGGCAATGAGCAGTTCTTC. As protein: CASSQGLAGGNEQFF.

This clone was seen a single time. This chain's CDR3 is CASRGTGTGLRNEKLFF. In DNA, the CDR3 is TGTGCCAGCAGAGGAACCGGGACAGGGCTACGGAATGAAAAACTGTTTTTT. The rearrangement uses TRBV3-1 (or the pseudogene TRBV3-2) and TRBJ1-4; TRBD1 matches 9 bases. The CDR3 is 17 residues long. Germline lookup yields CDR1 LGHDT and CDR2 YNNKEL (reference sequence). V shed 6 bases, J shed 5 bases, and the junction held 13 bases outside the gene matches.

This clone was observed a single time. Other DNA sequences of this sample code for an identical CDR3. The rearrangement uses TRBV7-9 and TRBJ2-2; unclear D gene. V shed 0 bases and J shed 4 bases, with 9 bases lying between them. The CDR3 length is 15 residues. Germline CDR1 reads SEHNR; CDR2 reads FQNEAQ (reference sequence). The CDR3 sequence is CASSLAGGSTGELFF. The CDR3 region has the DNA TGTGCCAGCAGCTTAGCTGGCGGCAGCACCGGGGAGCTGTTTTTT. The full variable domain, completed using reference TRBV7-9 and TRBJ2-2, is DTGVSQNPRHKITKRGQNVTFRCDPISEHNRLYWYRQTLGQGPEFLTYFQNEAQLEKSRLLSDRFSAERPKGSFSTLEIQRTEQGDSAMYLCASSLAGGSTGELFFGEGSRLTVL.

J is TRBJ2-3 and V is TRBV7-9, with 8 bases lining up with TRBD2. Losses at the gene ends were 5 bases for V and 1 base for J; bases not matched to a gene: 5. CDR3 length: 15 residues. CDR1 SEHNR and CDR2 FQNEAQ come from the germline V gene (reference sequence). The DNA for the CDR3 is TGTGCCAGCAGCCACCGGGGGGGGCGCACAGATACGCAGTATTTT. Its translation: CASSHRGGRTDTQYF.

The CDR3, as DNA: TGTGCCACCAGCAGAGCCCCCGGGACAGGGGCACTAGCGGGAGGCGAGCAGTACTTC. Encoded protein: CATSRAPGTGALAGGEQYF. The chain couples TRBV15 to TRBJ2-7; 12 nucleotides line up with TRBD2. The CDR3 extends over 19 amino acids. V lost 1 base and J lost 6; bases outside the gene matches: 16. CDR1 and CDR2 from the germline V gene are LNHNV and YYDKDF (reference sequence).

This clone was recorded only once. V usage is TRBV28 and J usage is TRBJ1-5; D ambiguous. The V end was cut by 8 bases, the J end by 5 bases, with 13 bases between. The CDR3 runs to 13 residues. Germline values: CDR1 MDHEN, CDR2 SYDVKM. The CDR3 protein is CASGGQPYQPQHF. CDR3 bases: TGTGCCAGCGGCGGGCAGCCTTATCAGCCCCAGCATTTT. Together with reference TRBV28 and TRBJ1-5, the CDR3 gives the full variable domain: DVKVTQSSRYLVKRTGEKVFLECVQDMDHENMFWYRQDPGLGLRLIYFSYDVKMKEKGDIPEGYSVSREKKERFSLILESASTNQTSMYLCASGGQPYQPQHFGDGTRLSIL.

CDR3 loop: CASSLINTNTGELFF. CDR3 sequence (DNA): TGTGCCAGCAGTTTGATCAACACGAACACCGGGGAGCTGTTTTTT. V gene TRBV27 combines with J gene TRBJ2-2; unclear D gene. The germline V gene encodes CDR1 MNHEY and CDR2 SMNVEV (reference sequence). With 3 bases removed from V and 0 bases from J, the gap between germline ends came to 8 bases. The CDR3 is 15 amino acids.

V gene TRBV19 combines with J gene TRBJ1-1; 9 nucleotides align to TRBD1. The germline V gene has CDR1 LNHDA and CDR2 SQIVND (reference sequence). Unmatched junction bases numbered 3, after V lost 5 bases and J lost 5 bases. This CDR3 has 13 amino acids. CDR3 in DNA: TGTGCCAGTAGTTTGACAGGGGGAACTGAAGCTTTCTTT. Protein: CASSLTGGTEAFF. The full variable domain, its missing parts supplied by reference TRBV19 and TRBJ1-1, is DGGITQSPKYLFRKEGQNVTLSCEQNLNHDAMYWYRQDPGQGLRLIYYSQIVNDFQKGDIAEGYSVSREKKESFPLTVTSAQKNPTAFYLCASSLTGGTEAFFGQGTRLTVV.

The chain joins TRBV19 to TRBJ2-7; D perhaps matches TRBD2 (6 bases). Trimming took off 6 bases at V and 3 bases at J, with 12 bases between the two ends. Germline assignment: CDR1 LNHDA and CDR2 SQIVND (reference sequence). This CDR3 is 13 amino acids long. The CDR3 reads CASSLARGYEQYF. The CDR3 DNA is TGTGCCAGTAGCCTAGCGAGGGGCTACGAGCAGTACTTC.

This chain connects TRBV6-6 to TRBJ2-5, with D tentatively TRBD1 (5 bases). This CDR3 spans 13 amino acids. Trimming stripped 10 bases from V and 0 bases from J, with 12 bases between. Germline assignment: CDR1 MNHNY and CDR2 SVGAGI (reference sequence). Here the CDR3 reads CATARQYQETQYF. In DNA form, the CDR3 reads TGTGCCACCGCTCGACAGTACCAAGAGACCCAGTACTTC.

This rearrangement joins TRBV28 to TRBJ1-1; D may be TRBD1 (5 bases). The CDR3 is 13 amino acids. The V gene lost 5 bases and the J gene lost 3 bases, with 10 bases spanning the gap. Germline V gives CDR1 MDHEN, CDR2 SYDVKM. For the CDR3, the DNA is TGTGCCAGCAGTCCACCACAGGACACTGAAGCTTTCTTT. Translated, it gives CASSPPQDTEAFF.

In DNA form, the CDR3 reads TGTGCCAGTAGTAAGGGGACTAGCGGCGCCCAGTGGACGCAGTATTTT. This translates into CASSKGTSGAQWTQYF. This rearrangement joins TRBV19 to TRBJ2-3, with 11 bases lining up with TRBD2. Germline CDR1 is LNHDA and CDR2 is SQIVND (reference sequence). The CDR3 has 16 amino acids. V lost 4 bases and J lost 9; bases outside the gene matches: 12.

The chain joins TRBV2 to TRBJ1-1; D is uncertain. Trimming took off 4 bases at V and 0 bases at J, with 9 bases between the two ends. In germline, CDR1 is SNHLY, CDR2 FYNNEI. There are 14 residues in the CDR3. CDR3: CASSALVMNTEAFF. The CDR3 DNA reads TGTGCCAGCAGTGCATTAGTAATGAACACTGAAGCTTTCTTT.

The genes are TRBV6-5 and TRBJ1-1, with D unresolved. This CDR3 region has 13 residues. Trimming took 3 bases from V and 1 from J, leaving 6 bases between them. The germline CDR1 and CDR2 sequences are MNHEY and SVGAGI. The CDR3: CASSYSRNTEAFF. CDR3 coding DNA: TGTGCCAGCAGTTATTCTAGGAACACTGAAGCTTTCTTT.

This clone was detected only a few times. The V and J genes are TRBV6-6 and TRBJ1-4; possibly TRBD1 for D (6 bases). The CDR3 totals 14 residues. Trimming left V 6 bases short and J 3 bases short, with 11 bases between. Germline CDR1 reads MNHNY; CDR2 reads SVGAGI (reference sequence). CDR3 protein: CASRSRTANEKLFF. The CDR3 DNA reads TGTGCCAGCAGGTCCCGGACAGCTAATGAAAAACTGTTTTTT.

This clone was detected many times. The gene calls are TRBV5-4 and TRBJ1-5; a possible D gene is TRBD1 (5 bases). The germline V gene has CDR1 SGHNT and CDR2 YYREEE (reference sequence). The CDR3 has 16 residues. The V gene lost 4 bases and the J gene lost 0 bases, with 14 bases spanning the gap. The CDR3 protein is CASSIPDKPSNQPQHF. CDR3 coding DNA: TGTGCCAGCAGCATCCCGGACAAGCCTAGCAATCAGCCCCAGCATTTT.

The V call is TRBV5-1, the J call TRBJ2-1, with 8 bases fitting TRBD1. The germline V gene encodes CDR1 SGHRS and CDR2 YFSETQ. Trimming removed 0 bases from V and 2 bases from J; junction bases left unmatched: 7. This CDR3 spans 17 amino acids. The CDR3 loop is CASSLGTGKGAYNEQFF. The CDR3 coding sequence is TGCGCCAGCAGCTTGGGGACAGGGAAAGGGGCCTACAATGAGCAGTTCTTC.

The chain combines TRBV9 with TRBJ2-3; no firm D call. Germline lookup yields CDR1 SGDLS and CDR2 YYNGEE. The length of the CDR3 is 14 residues. V was clipped by 0 bases and J by 2 bases, with 7 bases between them. CDR3 residues: CASSVEPYTDTQYF. Here the CDR3 DNA reads TGTGCCAGCAGCGTAGAACCCTACACAGATACGCAGTATTTT.

The chain couples TRBV13 to TRBJ1-2, with a tentative D call TRBD1 (5 bases). The CDR3 totals 14 residues. Per germline, CDR1 PRHDT and CDR2 FYEKMQ (reference sequence). Trimming removed 2 bases at V and 7 bases at J, with 14 bases between. CDR3 in amino acids: CASSLRGVIGGYTF. The CDR3 nucleotides read TGTGCCAGCAGCTTAAGGGGTGTAATTGGTGGCTACACCTTC.

The gene calls are TRBV6-2 or TRBV6-3 and TRBJ2-7; 15 bases match TRBD2. Germline CDR1 MNHEY, CDR2 SVGEGT. The CDR3 is 17 residues long. V was pared by 2 bases and J by 3 bases, with 5 bases of the junction left unmatched. The CDR3 is CASSYEAGLAGGYEQYV. The CDR3 DNA follows: TGTGCCAGCAGTTACGAGGCGGGACTAGCGGGGGGCTACGAGCAGTACGTC.

The chain links TRBV5-4 to TRBJ2-5; 7 bases align to TRBD1. The CDR3 has 15 residues. V trimming: 4 bases; J trimming: 2 bases; junction bases outside the gene matches: 8. Germline CDR1 reads SGHNT; CDR2 reads YYREEE (reference sequence). CDR3 sequence (DNA): TGTGCCAGCAGCAACTCACAGGGGCGGCAAGAGACCCAGTACTTC. It translates to CASSNSQGRQETQYF.